Following are 20 T cell receptor beta chains from one sample sequenced in a study of cytomegalovirus exposure and HLA in healthy donors. In the PCR, 60 Vbeta and 13 Jbeta primers were used. The table came from immunoSEQ multiplex PCR; TCRdb's copy has only in-frame clones and leaves some out. This table has approximately 150,000 clones, roughly three quarters appearing once. Specimen: PBMCs. The receptors stem from a man between 18 and 29 years old in good health and CMV-seropositive.

This clone was picked up one time. The chain employs TRBV7-9 and TRBJ1-2; 10 nucleotides line up with TRBD1. The CDR3 length is 16 residues. V was clipped by 0 bases and J by 7 bases; unmatched bases: 8. CDR1 and CDR2 (germline): SEHNR, FQNEAQ (reference sequence). The CDR3 DNA sequence: TGTGCCAGCAGCTTAGCCCCGACAGGGGGCGCATTTGGCTACACCTTC. Translating it yields CASSLAPTGGAFGYTF.

The V gene is TRBV29-1, the J gene TRBJ2-1; TRBD1 is a possible D gene (5 bases). Germline V gives CDR1 SQVTM, CDR2 ANQGSEA. The CDR3 is made up of 13 amino acids. V gave up 6 bases and J gave up 2 bases, with 11 bases separating them. The CDR3 DNA sequence: TGCAGCGTCGACGTGGGGCCCTACAATGAGCAGTTCTTC. Translation gives CSVDVGPYNEQFF.

This clone showed up just once. The genes are TRBV5-1 and TRBJ2-1; 10 bases map to TRBD2. Germline V gene sequence: CDR1 SGHRS, CDR2 YFSETQ. This CDR3 is 17 amino acids long. Trimming took 0 bases from V and 3 from J; bases not matched to a gene: 6. The CDR3 coding sequence is TGCGCCAGCAGCTTGGTAGCTAGCGGGAGTATCTACAATGAGCAGTTCTTC. Translated: CASSLVASGSIYNEQFF.

CDR3 nucleotides: TGTGCCAGCAGTTCCAACGACAGATATGGCTACACCTTC. Translating it yields CASSSNDRYGYTF. The gene calls are TRBV28 and TRBJ1-2; TRBD1 is a possible D gene (5 bases). V dropped 4 bases and J dropped 5 bases, with 11 bases sitting between them. Germline CDR1 is MDHEN and CDR2 is SYDVKM. The CDR3 has 13 amino acids.

The CDR3 reads CASGLVAPREGDTQYF. The CDR3, as DNA: TGTGCTAGTGGTTTGGTAGCGCCCCGTGAGGGAGATACGCAGTATTTT. The chain carries TRBV12-5 and TRBJ2-3; possibly TRBD2 for D (5 bases). Trimming removed 0 bases at V and 5 bases at J, with 15 bases between. This CDR3 has 16 residues. Germline V gene sequence: CDR1 LGHNT, CDR2 FRNRAP. Supplemented by reference TRBV12-5 and TRBJ2-3, the full variable domain reads DARVTQTPRHKVTEMGQEVTMRCQPILGHNTVFWYRQTMMQGLELLAYFRNRAPLDDSGMPKDRFSAEMPDATLATLKIQPSEPRDSAVYFCASGLVAPREGDTQYFGPGTRLTVL.

The chain carries TRBV7-9 and TRBJ1-2; perhaps TRBD1 as D (5 bases). Deletions cut 5 bases from V and 7 bases from J, with 11 bases between. Germline assignment: CDR1 SEHNR and CDR2 FQNEAQ (reference sequence). This CDR3 is built from 12 residues. CDR3 sequence (DNA): TGTGCCAGCAGCGCGCAGGGAAGTGGCTACACCTTC. Translated: CASSAQGSGYTF.

This chain connects TRBV7-8 to TRBJ1-5; D is ambiguous. There are 14 residues in the CDR3. Trimming took 6 bases from V and 5 from J, leaving 14 bases between them. Germline-derived CDR1 and CDR2 are SGHVS and FQNEAQ. In DNA form, the CDR3 reads TGTGCCAGCAGTTCAGGACCGGGAGATCAGCCCCAGCATTTT. This codes for CASSSGPGDQPQHF.

This rearrangement joins TRBV25-1 to TRBJ1-1; D remains ambiguous. CDR3 length: 15 amino acids. Germline assignment: CDR1 MGHDK and CDR2 SYGVNS. Trimming shortened V by 4 bases and J by 4 bases, and 16 bases separated the two germline ends. Here the CDR3 reads CASSGAGWLGTEAFF. CDR3 DNA: TGTGCCAGCAGTGGGGCAGGATGGCTTGGCACTGAAGCTTTCTTT.

The chain is built from TRBV7-8 and TRBJ2-7, with TRBD2 matching 9 bases. J lost 0 bases, V lost 5 bases, and 8 bases had no gene match. Germline lookup yields CDR1 SGHVS and CDR2 FQNEAQ. This CDR3 is built from 16 residues. The CDR3 region has the DNA TGTGCCAGCAGCCCCCGGGGCGGGAGGGACTCCTACGAGCAGTACGTC. Residues: CASSPRGGRDSYEQYV.

The V and J genes are TRBV29-1 and TRBJ2-1; 9 positions agree with TRBD1. The V and J ends lost 7 bases and 9 bases, in that order; junction bases with no gene match: 10. The CDR3 is made up of 13 amino acids. Germline lookup yields CDR1 SQVTM and CDR2 ANQGSEA. The CDR3 DNA sequence: TGCAGCGCTGACAGGGGGTATTCAGGTGAGCAGTTCTTC. Protein product: CSADRGYSGEQFF.

The V call is TRBV7-2, the J call TRBJ2-1, with TRBD2 matching 10 bases. The CDR3 totals 17 residues. The germline CDR1 and CDR2 sequences are SGHTA and FQGNSA. With 1 base clipped from V and 0 bases from J, the junction kept 3 bases outside the gene matches. The CDR3 region is CASSLGASGGSYNEQFF. The CDR3, as DNA: TGTGCCAGCAGCTTAGGGGCTAGCGGGGGCTCCTACAATGAGCAGTTCTTC.

This chain uses TRBV30 with TRBJ1-2; 9 bases agree with TRBD1. Trimming removed 3 bases from V and 7 bases from J; junction bases left unmatched: 9. This CDR3 spans 14 amino acids. Germline V gene sequence: CDR1 GTSNPN, CDR2 SVGIG (reference sequence). CDR3 sequence (DNA): TGTGCCTGGAGCCTAGGGACAGGGTTGGGTGGCTACACCTTC. This codes for CAWSLGTGLGGYTF.

This chain uses TRBV5-1 with TRBJ2-1; 8 bases agree with TRBD2. With 2 bases clipped from V and 7 bases from J, the junction kept 8 bases outside the gene matches. This CDR3 comprises 15 residues. CDR1 is SGHRS and CDR2 is YFSETQ in the germline V gene. DNA of the CDR3: TGCGCCAGCAGCTTATCGGGTAGCGGGACGAATGAGCAGTTCTTC. Translation gives CASSLSGSGTNEQFF.

CDR3 residues: CAWTAAGVEQFF. CDR3 nucleotide sequence: TGTGCCTGGACTGCAGCGGGAGTTGAGCAGTTCTTC. The chain employs TRBV30 and TRBJ2-1; TRBD2 matches at 8 bases. Germline loops: CDR1 GTSNPN, CDR2 SVGIG (reference sequence). J lost 9 bases, V lost 4 bases, and 5 bases had no gene match. This CDR3 region has 12 residues.

The chain carries TRBV28 and TRBJ1-2; tentative D call: TRBD1 (5 bases). The CDR3 has 11 amino acids. The V end was cut by 8 bases, the J end by 2 bases, with 6 bases between. Germline V gene lookup returns CDR1 MDHEN and CDR2 SYDVKM. The CDR3 spells CASAGNYGYTF. In DNA, the CDR3 is TGTGCCAGCGCAGGGAACTATGGCTACACCTTC.

As concerns this clone: At the DNA level, this CDR3 is encoded by other sequences in the same sample as well. The chain employs TRBV11-2 and TRBJ1-2; 7 nucleotides agree with TRBD1. The V gene's germline CDR1 is SGHAT and CDR2 FQNNGV. The CDR3 length is 15 residues. V shed 2 bases, J shed 0 bases, and the junction held 3 bases outside the gene matches. The CDR3 loop reads CASSLRQGPNYGYTF. As DNA, the CDR3 is TGTGCCAGCAGCTTACGACAGGGACCTAACTATGGCTACACCTTC.

This clone has only a few counts. J is TRBJ1-2 and V is TRBV27; D remains ambiguous. CDR1 and CDR2 (germline): MNHEY, SMNVEV (reference sequence). With 2 bases removed from V and 8 bases from J, the gap between germline ends came to 9 bases. This CDR3 has 12 residues. The CDR3, as DNA: TGTGCCAGCAGTTTAGCCGGGAAGGGCTACACCTTC. Translation gives CASSLAGKGYTF.

The chain joins TRBV18 to TRBJ2-3; the D gene is possibly TRBD2 (5 bases). The germline gives CDR1 KGHSH, CDR2 LQKENI. The CDR3 is made up of 16 amino acids. V lost 4 bases and J lost 6, with 20 bases in between. The CDR3 nucleotides read TGTGCCAGCTCACTCGCCCTAGTTGCGGGCAGGGATACGCAGTATTTT. This sequence encodes CASSLALVAGRDTQYF.

The chain recombines TRBV7-6 with TRBJ2-1; D remains ambiguous. Germline V gene data show CDR1 as SGHVS and CDR2 as FNYEAQ. V was pared by 1 base and J by 2 bases, with 18 bases between. CDR3 length: 18 residues. The CDR3 region is CASSLGVVFAETYNEQFF. As DNA, the CDR3 is TGTGCCAGCAGCTTAGGGGTGGTCTTCGCGGAGACCTACAATGAGCAGTTCTTC.

The chain employs TRBV13 and TRBJ1-1, with 11 bases aligning to TRBD1. The CDR3 has 17 amino acids. The V and J ends lost 5 bases and 3 bases, in that order; junction bases with no gene match: 11. Germline CDR1 and CDR2: PRHDT and FYEKMQ (reference sequence). CDR3 amino acids: CASSLDRGRAQHTEAFF. The DNA for the CDR3 is TGTGCCAGCAGCCTGGACAGGGGGCGAGCTCAGCACACTGAAGCTTTCTTT.